This T cell receptor beta chain was recovered during a study of OX40 agonist ivuxolimab in advanced cancers. Across the study: Participants averaged 60 years of age (range roughly 23 to 85) and were around 80% male.

Repertoires were generated with immunoSEQ multiplex PCR, while TCRdb's copy carries only in-frame clones and drops some. The table includes 20,000 to 25,000 clones, roughly 80% detected once. This CDR3 spans 13 amino acids. Germline V gives CDR1 SGDLS, CDR2 YYNGEE. V lost 0 bases and J lost 10, with 13 bases in between. The chain is built from TRBV9 and TRBJ1-1; D uncertain. The receptor's source is an adult with an advanced solid tumor such as melanoma, head and neck, liver or kidney cancer. This material consisted of CD4+ or CD8+ T cells sorted from blood, taken in a trial of the OX40 agonist ivuxolimab. The CDR3 sequence: CASSVGSLTVAFF. The DNA for the CDR3 is TGTGCCAGCAGCGTAGGGTCCCTGACGGTAGCTTTCTTT.